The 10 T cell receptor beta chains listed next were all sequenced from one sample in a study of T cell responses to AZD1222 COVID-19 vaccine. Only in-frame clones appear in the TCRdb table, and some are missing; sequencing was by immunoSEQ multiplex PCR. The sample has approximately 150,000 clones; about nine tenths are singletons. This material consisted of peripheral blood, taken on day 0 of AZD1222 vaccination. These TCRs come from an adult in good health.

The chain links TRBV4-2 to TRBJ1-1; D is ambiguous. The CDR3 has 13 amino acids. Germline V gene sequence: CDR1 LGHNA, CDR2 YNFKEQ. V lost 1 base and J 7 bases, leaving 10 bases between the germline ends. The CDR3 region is CASSQALSGEAFF. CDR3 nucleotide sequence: TGTGCCAGCAGCCAAGCTCTTTCCGGTGAAGCTTTCTTT.

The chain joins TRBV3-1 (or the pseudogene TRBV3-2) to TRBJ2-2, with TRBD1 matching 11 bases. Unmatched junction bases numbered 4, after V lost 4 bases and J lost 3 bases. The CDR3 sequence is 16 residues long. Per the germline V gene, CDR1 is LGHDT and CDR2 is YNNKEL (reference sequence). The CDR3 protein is CASSRKGQGDTGELFF. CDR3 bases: TGTGCCAGCAGCCGAAAGGGACAGGGGGACACCGGGGAGCTGTTTTTT.

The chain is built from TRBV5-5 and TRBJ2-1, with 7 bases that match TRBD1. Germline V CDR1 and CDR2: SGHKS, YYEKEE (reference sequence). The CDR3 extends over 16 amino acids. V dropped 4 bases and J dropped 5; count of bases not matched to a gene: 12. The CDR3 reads CASSIWLQGEDNEQFF. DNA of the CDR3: TGTGCCAGCAGCATTTGGCTCCAGGGGGAAGACAATGAGCAGTTCTTC.

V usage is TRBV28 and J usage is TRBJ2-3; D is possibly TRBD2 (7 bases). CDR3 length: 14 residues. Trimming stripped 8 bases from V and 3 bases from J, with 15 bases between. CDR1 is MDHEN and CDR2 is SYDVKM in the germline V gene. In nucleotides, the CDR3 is TGTGCCAGCGACAAGGGGGGAGGGACAGATACGCAGTATTTT. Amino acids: CASDKGGGTDTQYF. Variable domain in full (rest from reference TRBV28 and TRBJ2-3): DVKVTQSSRYLVKRTGEKVFLECVQDMDHENMFWYRQDPGLGLRLIYFSYDVKMKEKGDIPEGYSVSREKKERFSLILESASTNQTSMYLCASDKGGGTDTQYFGPGTRLTVL.

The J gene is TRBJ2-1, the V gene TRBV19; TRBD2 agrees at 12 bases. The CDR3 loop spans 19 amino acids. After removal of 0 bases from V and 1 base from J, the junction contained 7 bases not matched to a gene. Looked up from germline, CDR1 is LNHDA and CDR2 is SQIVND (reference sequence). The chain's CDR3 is CASSIDTSLAGGSYNEQFF. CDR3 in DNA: TGTGCCAGTAGTATAGATACGTCACTAGCGGGAGGATCCTACAATGAGCAGTTCTTC.

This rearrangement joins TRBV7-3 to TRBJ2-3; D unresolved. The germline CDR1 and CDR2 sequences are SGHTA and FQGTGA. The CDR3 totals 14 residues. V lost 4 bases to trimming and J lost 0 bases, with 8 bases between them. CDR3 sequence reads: CASSSGVSTDTQYF. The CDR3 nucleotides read TGTGCCAGCAGCTCGGGTGTTAGCACAGATACGCAGTATTTT.

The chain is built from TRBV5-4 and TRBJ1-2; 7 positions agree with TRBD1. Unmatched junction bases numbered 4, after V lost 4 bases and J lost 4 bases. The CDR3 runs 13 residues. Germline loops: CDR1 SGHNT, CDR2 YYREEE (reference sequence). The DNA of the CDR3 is TGTGCCAGCAGCCGGACAGGCGGCTATGGCTACACCTTC. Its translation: CASSRTGGYGYTF.

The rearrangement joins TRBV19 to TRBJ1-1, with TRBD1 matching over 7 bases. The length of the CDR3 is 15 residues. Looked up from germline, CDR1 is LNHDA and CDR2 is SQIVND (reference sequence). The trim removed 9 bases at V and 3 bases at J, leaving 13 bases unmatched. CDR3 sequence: CASNPTGESHTEAFF. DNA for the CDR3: TGTGCCAGCAATCCTACAGGGGAATCTCACACTGAAGCTTTCTTT. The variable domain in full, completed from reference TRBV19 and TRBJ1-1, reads DGGITQSPKYLFRKEGQNVTLSCEQNLNHDAMYWYRQDPGQGLRLIYYSQIVNDFQKGDIAEGYSVSREKKESFPLTVTSAQKNPTAFYLCASNPTGESHTEAFFGQGTRLTVV.

CDR3 in DNA: TGTGCCAGCAGCCAATCCCCAGGGCTACCCATGAATGAAAAACTGTTTTTT. Translated, it gives CASSQSPGLPMNEKLFF. This chain connects TRBV4-2 to TRBJ1-4, with D perhaps matching TRBD1 (5 bases). Germline CDR1 and CDR2: LGHNA and YNFKEQ. V lost 2 bases and J 5 bases, leaving 18 bases between the germline ends. The CDR3 length is 17 residues.

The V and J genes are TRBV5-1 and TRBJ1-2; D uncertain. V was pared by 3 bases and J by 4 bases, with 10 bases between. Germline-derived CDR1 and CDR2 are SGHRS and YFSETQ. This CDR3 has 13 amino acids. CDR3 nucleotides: TGCGCCAGCAGCTCCGCGACGGTCTATGGCTACACCTTC. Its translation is CASSSATVYGYTF.